The clone carrying this TCR beta chain came up a few times. Per the original methods: Amplification of reference gene primers was used by the study to estimate nucleated cell counts. Assay: immunoSEQ multiplex PCR; the TCRdb copy retains only in-frame clones and omits some. The V and J calls and the clone size are those of that table, but D and trimming were determined from the DNA. The table includes a few hundred thousand clones, 86% detected once. These data are taken from a study of blood T cell repertoires in COVID-19. The CDR3 totals 17 residues. The sample consisted of peripheral blood. This receptor was identified in a man aged 55 to 70 with acute or convalescent COVID-19. The V call is TRBV21-1, the J call TRBJ2-7; the table calls TRBD2, which could not be checked here. TRBV21-1 is deemed a pseudogene. The CDR3 loop reads CASSLARTSGNFYEQYF. In DNA, the CDR3 is TGTGCCAGCAGCCTCGCGCGCACTAGCGGGAACTTCTACGAGCAGTACTTC.